This T cell receptor (beta chain) comes out of a study of blood T cell repertoires in COVID-19. Study at large: Acute and convalescent COVID-19 samples came from the United States, Italy and Spain. From T cells, B-cell-depleted T cells, or PBMCs came the material, which was cDNA or gDNA.

In its sample, this clone was seen once. The CDR3 is made up of 14 amino acids. The V end was cut by 4 bases, the J end by 2 bases, with 11 bases between. The germline gives CDR1 SGDLS, CDR2 YYNGEE. Original processing methods: Reference gene primer amplification gave estimated nucleated cell counts. The table came from immunoSEQ multiplex PCR; TCRdb's copy has only in-frame clones and leaves some out. V and J calls and clone size are given by that table; D and trimming were obtained from the DNA. The sample holds around 61,000 clones, about 81% seen once. The chain joins TRBV9 to TRBJ2-3; possibly TRBD2 for D (6 bases). This sequence originates from a man older than 75 with acute or convalescent COVID-19. The sequencing input was peripheral blood. The CDR3, as DNA: TGTGCCAGCAGCTCGGGACTGCTCACAGATACGCAGTATTTT. It is translated as CASSSGLLTDTQYF.